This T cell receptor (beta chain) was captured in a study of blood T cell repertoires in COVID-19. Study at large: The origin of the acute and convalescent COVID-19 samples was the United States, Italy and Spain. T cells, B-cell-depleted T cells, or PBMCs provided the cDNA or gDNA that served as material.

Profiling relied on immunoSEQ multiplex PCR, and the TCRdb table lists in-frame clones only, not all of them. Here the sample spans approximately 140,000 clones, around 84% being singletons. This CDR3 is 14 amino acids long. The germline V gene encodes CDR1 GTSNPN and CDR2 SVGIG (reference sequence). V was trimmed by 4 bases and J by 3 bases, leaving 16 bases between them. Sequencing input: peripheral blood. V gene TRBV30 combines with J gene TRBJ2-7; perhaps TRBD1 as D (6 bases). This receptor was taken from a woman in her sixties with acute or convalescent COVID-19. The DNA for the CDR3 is TGTGCCTGGACCGAACAGGGCGTGGGCTACGAGCAGTACTTC. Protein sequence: CAWTEQGVGYEQYF.